The entry below describes one T cell receptor beta chain. Antigen: not known. The source of the sample is a study of identical twins. Study-level points and caveats: When twins shared out-of-frame alpha sequences, those sequences had excess low generation probability. Model-predicted out-of-frame TCR alpha sharing fell below observed values in monozygotic twins. With beta out-of-frame sequences, excess sharing by twins was weaker. The same donors were not followed; conclusions instead depended on cross-sectional statistical analysis.

This CDR3 has 14 residues. Trimming removed 8 bases at V and 0 bases at J, with 14 bases between. The germline CDR1 and CDR2 sequences are SNHLY and FYNNEI. Using its own MiXCR run on the 5' RACE reads, TCRdb lists one record per CDR3 protein. The data contain 420,000 or so distinct CDR3 sequences, roughly 18% of them seen just once; the ten biggest clones take up about 12%. The sequence came from a man aged 50 to 60 in good health. This chain joins TRBV2 and TRBJ2-7; maybe TRBD1 (6 bases). The sample taken for sequencing was naive T cells sorted from blood. For the CDR3, the DNA is TGTGCCAGCCGAGACAGGAGTAGCTCCTACGAGCAGTACTTC. It codes for CASRDRSSSYEQYF.